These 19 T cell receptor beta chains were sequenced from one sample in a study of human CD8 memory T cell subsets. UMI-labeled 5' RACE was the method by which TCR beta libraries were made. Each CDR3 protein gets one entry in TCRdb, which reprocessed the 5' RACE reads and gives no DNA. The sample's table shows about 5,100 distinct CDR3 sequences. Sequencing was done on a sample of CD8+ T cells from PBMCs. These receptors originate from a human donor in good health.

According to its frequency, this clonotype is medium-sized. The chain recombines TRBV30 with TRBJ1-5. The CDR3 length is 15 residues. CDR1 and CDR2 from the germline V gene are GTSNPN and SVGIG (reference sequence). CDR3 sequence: CASSGTDAYNQPQHF.

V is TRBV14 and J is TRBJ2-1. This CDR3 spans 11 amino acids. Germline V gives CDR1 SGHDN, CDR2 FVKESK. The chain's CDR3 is CASGGGSRQFF. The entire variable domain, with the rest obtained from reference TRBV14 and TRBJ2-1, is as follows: EAGVTQFPSHSVIEKGQTVTLRCDPISGHDNLYWYRRVMGKEIKFLLHFVKESKQDESGMPNNRFLAERTGGTYSTLKVQPAELEDSGVYFCASGGGSRQFFGPGTRLTVL.

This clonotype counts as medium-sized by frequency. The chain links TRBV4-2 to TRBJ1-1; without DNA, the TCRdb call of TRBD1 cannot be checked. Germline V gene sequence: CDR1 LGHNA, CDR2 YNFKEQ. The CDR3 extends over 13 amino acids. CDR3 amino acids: CASSPTGGTMGVF.

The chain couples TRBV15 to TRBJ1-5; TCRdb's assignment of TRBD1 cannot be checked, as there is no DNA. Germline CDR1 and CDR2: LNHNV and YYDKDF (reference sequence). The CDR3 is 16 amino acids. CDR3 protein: CATGTGGTYSNQPQHF.

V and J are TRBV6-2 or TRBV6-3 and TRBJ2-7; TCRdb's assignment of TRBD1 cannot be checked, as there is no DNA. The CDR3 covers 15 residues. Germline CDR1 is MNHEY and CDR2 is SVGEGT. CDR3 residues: CASSYEGTGGYEQYF.

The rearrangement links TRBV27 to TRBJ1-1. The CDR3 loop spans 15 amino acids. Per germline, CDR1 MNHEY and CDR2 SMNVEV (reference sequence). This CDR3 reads CASKGEVGIYTEAFF.

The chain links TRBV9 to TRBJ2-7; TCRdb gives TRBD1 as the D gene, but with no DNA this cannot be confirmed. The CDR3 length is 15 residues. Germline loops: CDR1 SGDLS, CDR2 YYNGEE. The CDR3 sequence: CASSGLGQGSYEQYF.

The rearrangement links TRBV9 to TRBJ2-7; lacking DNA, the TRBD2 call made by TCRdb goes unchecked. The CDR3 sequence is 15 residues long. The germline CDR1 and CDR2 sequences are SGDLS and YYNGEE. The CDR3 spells CASSVSGTSGGEQYF.

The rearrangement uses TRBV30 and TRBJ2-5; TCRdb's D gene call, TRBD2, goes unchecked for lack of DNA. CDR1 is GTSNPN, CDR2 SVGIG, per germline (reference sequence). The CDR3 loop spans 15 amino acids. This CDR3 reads CAWSVLESRGETQYF.

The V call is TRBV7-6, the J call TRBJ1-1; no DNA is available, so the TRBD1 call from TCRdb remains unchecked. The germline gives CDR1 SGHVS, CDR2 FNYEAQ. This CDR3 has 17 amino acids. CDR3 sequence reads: CASSLSPGQGFFGEAFF.

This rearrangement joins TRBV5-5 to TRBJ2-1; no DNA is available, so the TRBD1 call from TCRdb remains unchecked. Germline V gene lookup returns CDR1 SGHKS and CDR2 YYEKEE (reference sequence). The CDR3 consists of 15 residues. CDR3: CASSPGTGEYNEQFF.

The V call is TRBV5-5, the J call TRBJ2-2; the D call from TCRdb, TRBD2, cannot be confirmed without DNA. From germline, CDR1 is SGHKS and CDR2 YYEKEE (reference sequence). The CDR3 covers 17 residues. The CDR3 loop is CASSLARDYTNTGELFF.

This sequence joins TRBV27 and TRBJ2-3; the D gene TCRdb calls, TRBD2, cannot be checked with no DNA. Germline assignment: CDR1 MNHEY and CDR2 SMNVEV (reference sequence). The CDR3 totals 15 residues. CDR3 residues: CASSFSSGIWDTQYF.

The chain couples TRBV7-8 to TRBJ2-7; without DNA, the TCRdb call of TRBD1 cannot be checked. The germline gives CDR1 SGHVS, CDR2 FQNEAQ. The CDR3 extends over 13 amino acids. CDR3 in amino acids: CASSRGGSYEQYF.

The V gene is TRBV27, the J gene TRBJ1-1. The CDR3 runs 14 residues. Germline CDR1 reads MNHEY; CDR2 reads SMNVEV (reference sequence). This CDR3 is CASSLSGMNTEAFF.

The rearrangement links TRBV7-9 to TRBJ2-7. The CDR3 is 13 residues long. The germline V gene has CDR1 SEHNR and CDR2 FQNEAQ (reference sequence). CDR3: CASSFAQLNEQYF.

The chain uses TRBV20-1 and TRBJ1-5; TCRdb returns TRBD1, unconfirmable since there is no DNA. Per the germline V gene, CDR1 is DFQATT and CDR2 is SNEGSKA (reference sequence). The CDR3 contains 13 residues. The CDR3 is CSRYRDSNQPQHF.

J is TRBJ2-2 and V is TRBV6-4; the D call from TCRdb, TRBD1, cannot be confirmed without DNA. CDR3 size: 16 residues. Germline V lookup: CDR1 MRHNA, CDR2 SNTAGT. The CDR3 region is CASSPWGTENTGELFF.

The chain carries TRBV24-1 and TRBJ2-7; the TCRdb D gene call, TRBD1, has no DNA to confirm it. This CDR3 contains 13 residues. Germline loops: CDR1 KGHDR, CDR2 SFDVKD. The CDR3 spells CATSDSTGPEQYF.